The 12 T cell receptor beta chains given below trace back to one sample, sequenced in a study of breast tumors, draining lymph nodes, adjacent tissues. Samples came from axillary lymph nodes draining the breast cancer. TCRdb ran MiXCR on the multiplex PCR reads and lists one entry per CDR3 protein. The sample has approximately 120,000 distinct CDR3 sequences; less than 25% are singletons. The specimen was axillary lymph node tissue. These receptors were taken from a female donor with breast cancer. Some clones in this sample may be carry-over from other donors' samples.

This clonotype was counted ten times or more. The CDR3 DNA sequence: TGTGCCAGCAGTCTACAGGGTGGGGACCAGCCCCAGCATTTT. Amino acid sequence: CASSLQGGDQPQHF. The chain joins TRBV6-5 to TRBJ1-5; the D gene is possibly TRBD1 (6 bases). CDR3 length: 14 residues. V was shortened by 5 bases and J by 7 bases, with 15 bases between the two germline ends. Germline CDR1 MNHEY, CDR2 SVGAGI.

There are many counts of this clonotype. The chain's CDR3 is CASSPQVGSYGYTF. The DNA for the CDR3 is TGTGCCAGCAGCCCCCAAGTTGGCAGCTATGGCTACACCTTC. This rearrangement joins TRBV7-9 to TRBJ1-2; D remains unclear. The V and J ends lost 5 bases and 4 bases respectively, with 14 bases between them. Germline CDR1 and CDR2: SEHNR and FQNEAQ (reference sequence). The CDR3 totals 14 residues.

This clonotype was picked up many times. The V gene is TRBV3-1, the J gene TRBJ2-7; 9 bases line up with TRBD2. Germline loops: CDR1 LGHDT, CDR2 YNNKEL (reference sequence). This CDR3 comprises 17 residues. Germline trimming cut 1 base from V and 1 base from J; bases unmatched to any gene: 8. In nucleotides, the CDR3 is TGTGCCAGCAGCCAAGGACCGGGACTAGCAAGTTCCTACGAGCAGTACTTC. Its protein product is CASSQGPGLASSYEQYF.

This clonotype was observed many times. This chain joins TRBV7-9 and TRBJ2-1; 15 bases fit TRBD2. After removal of 4 bases from V and 8 bases from J, the junction contained 3 bases not matched to a gene. There are 15 residues in the CDR3. CDR1 is SEHNR and CDR2 is FQNEAQ in the germline V gene (reference sequence). The CDR3, as DNA: TGTGCCAGCAGCTCGGGACTAGCGGGAGGCGATGAGCAGTTCTTC. Its translation: CASSSGLAGGDEQFF.

There are a few counts of this clonotype. V and J are TRBV6-5 and TRBJ1-6; 7 positions agree with TRBD1. Germline V gene lookup returns CDR1 MNHEY and CDR2 SVGAGI. This CDR3 comprises 14 residues. The ends lost 6 bases at V and 7 bases at J; junction bases unmatched: 6. CDR3 sequence: CASRGGSPNSPLHF. The CDR3 nucleotides are TGTGCCAGCAGAGGGGGCAGCCCCAATTCACCCCTCCACTTT.

Concerning this clonotype itself: At one end the junction does not follow the germline gene, possibly because of a read error. The rearrangement uses TRBV18 and TRBJ2-6, with D possibly being TRBD2 (6 bases). In germline, CDR1 is KGHSH, CDR2 LQKENI. This CDR3 contains 18 residues. This CDR3 reads CASSPAAGPYSGASVLTF. As DNA, the CDR3 is TGTGCCAGCTCACCGGCGGCGGGGCCCTACTCTGGGGCCAGCGTCCTGACTTTC.

This clonotype was observed many times. J is TRBJ2-7 and V is TRBV29-1, with TRBD1 matching over 9 bases. Germline V gene data show CDR1 as SQVTM and CDR2 as ANQGSEA. The CDR3 runs 13 residues. The ends lost 6 bases at V and 0 bases at J; junction bases unmatched: 3. The CDR3, as DNA: TGCAGCGTCACGGGACAGGGCTCCTACGAGCAGTACTTC. Encoded protein: CSVTGQGSYEQYF.

This clonotype was observed once. A read error may explain this, as a much larger clone is one base away. The rearrangement uses TRBV18 and TRBJ1-5; maybe TRBD1 (6 bases). Germline V lookup: CDR1 KGHSH, CDR2 LQKENI. The CDR3 has 16 residues. CDR3 in DNA: TGTGCCAGCTCACCCCCAGGGGACATTCGCAATCAGCCCCCGCATTTT. Its translation: CASSPPGDIRNQPPHF.

This clonotype appeared many times. The chain has TRBV11-3 and TRBJ2-7; D gene ambiguous. The germline gives CDR1 SGHNT, CDR2 YENEEA. The CDR3 is made up of 12 amino acids. Trimming took 5 bases from V and 3 from J, leaving 8 bases between them. Written as DNA, the CDR3 is TGTGCCAGCAGCGCTACCGGCTACGAGCAGTACTTC. This codes for CASSATGYEQYF.

The rearrangement uses TRBV13 and TRBJ2-1; no firm D call. The CDR3 consists of 15 residues. Germline V CDR1 and CDR2: PRHDT, FYEKMQ (reference sequence). V gave up 0 bases and J gave up 6 bases, with 12 bases separating them. The CDR3, as DNA: TGTGCCAGCAGCTTAGGTCTAACCAGGATCAATGAGCAGTTCTTC. Translating it yields CASSLGLTRINEQFF. The whole variable domain, filled in from reference TRBV13 and TRBJ2-1, reads AAGVIQSPRHLIKEKRETATLKCYPIPRHDTVYWYQQGPGQDPQFLISFYEKMQSDKGSIPDRFSAQQFSDYHSELNMSSLELGDSALYFCASSLGLTRINEQFFGPGTRLTVL.

Points on this clonotype: This may stem from a read error, because a much larger clone lies one nucleotide away. As the CDR3 is not closed by the conserved phenylalanine or tryptophan, this likely results from a read error. V is TRBV6-1 and J is TRBJ2-7; TRBD1 matches at 10 bases. V trimming: 7 bases; J trimming: 4 bases; junction bases outside the gene matches: 7. The CDR3 has 14 amino acids. The V gene's germline CDR1 is MNHNS and CDR2 SASEGT. The CDR3 DNA sequence: TGTGCCAGCACCCCGAGACAGGGGGCGTACGAGCAGTACCTC. Translating gives CASTPRQGAYEQYL.

The chain combines TRBV3-1 with TRBJ1-2; 7 bases are shared with TRBD1. The length of the CDR3 is 14 residues. CDR1 is LGHDT and CDR2 is YNNKEL in the germline V gene (reference sequence). Trimming removed 7 bases from V and 5 bases from J; junction bases left unmatched: 10. CDR3 region: CASTQGGRNYGYTF. CDR3 coding DNA: TGTGCCAGCACTCAGGGGGGACGGAATTATGGCTACACCTTC.